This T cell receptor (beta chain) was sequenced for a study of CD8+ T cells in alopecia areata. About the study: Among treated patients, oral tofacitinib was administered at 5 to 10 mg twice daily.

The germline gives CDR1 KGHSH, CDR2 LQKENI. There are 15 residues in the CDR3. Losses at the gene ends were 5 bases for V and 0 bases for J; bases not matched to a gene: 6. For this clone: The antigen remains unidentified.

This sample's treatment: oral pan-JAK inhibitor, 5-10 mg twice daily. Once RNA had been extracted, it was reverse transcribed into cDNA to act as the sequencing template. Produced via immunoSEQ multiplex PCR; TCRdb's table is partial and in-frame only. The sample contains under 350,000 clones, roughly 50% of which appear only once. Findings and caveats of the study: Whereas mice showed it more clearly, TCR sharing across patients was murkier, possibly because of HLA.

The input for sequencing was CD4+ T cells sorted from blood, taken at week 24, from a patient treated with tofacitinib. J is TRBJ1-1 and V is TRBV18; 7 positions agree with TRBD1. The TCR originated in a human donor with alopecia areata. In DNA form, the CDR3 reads TGTGCCAGCTCAACGAGGGGGCCCATGAACACTGAAGCTTTCTTT. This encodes CASSTRGPMNTEAFF.